This T cell receptor beta chain was identified during a study of blood T cell repertoires in COVID-19. The CDR3 is 14 amino acids. Deletions cut 6 bases from V and 4 bases from J, with 16 bases between. Per germline, CDR1 SQVTM and CDR2 ANQGSEA. Sequenced by immunoSEQ multiplex PCR; TCRdb stores in-frame clones only, minus some. The table lists under 400,000 clones, roughly 89% of them singletons, with 6.5% in the top ten. Specimen: peripheral blood. The rearrangement joins TRBV29-1 to TRBJ2-1; maybe TRBD1 (6 bases). This TCR was sampled from a man between 18 and 35 years old with active or convalescent COVID-19. CDR3 sequence reads: CSVLQGRSYNEQFF. In DNA form, the CDR3 reads TGCAGCGTACTACAGGGTAGGTCTTACAATGAGCAGTTCTTC.